The 6 T cell receptor beta chains presented below share a single source sample, sequenced in a study of spatial heterogeneity in lung cancer. Time point here: sample taken at primary tumor resection. TCRdb fed the 5' RACE reads into MiXCR, producing one record per CDR3 protein. The sample consists of fewer than 3,500 distinct CDR3 sequences, about 17% of them appearing once. The sample was normal lung tissue next to the tumor, taken at surgery. These receptors were collected from a male donor with early-stage non-small cell lung cancer.

The chain recombines TRBV7-8 with TRBJ2-5; D is unclear. Trimming removed 4 bases from V and 1 base from J, with 13 bases in between. The length of the CDR3 is 15 residues. CDR1 and CDR2 (germline): SGHVS, FQNEAQ. CDR3 in DNA: TGTGCCAGCAGCTCCCCTGACACTCCCCAAGAGACCCAGTACTTC. This translates into CASSSPDTPQETQYF.

This clonotype qualifies as medium-sized (0.01 to 0.1%). The gene calls are TRBV3-1 and TRBJ2-2, with 10 nucleotides matching TRBD1. Germline CDR1 LGHDT, CDR2 YNNKEL (reference sequence). Trimming at V came to 7 bases and at J to 3 bases, leaving 2 bases not matched to a gene. The CDR3 sequence is 14 residues long. The CDR3 loop reads CASTGTGDTGELFF. The CDR3, as DNA: TGTGCCAGCACCGGGACAGGGGACACCGGGGAGCTGTTTTTT.

This clonotype is labeled medium-sized. V usage is TRBV3-1 and J usage is TRBJ1-2, with 8 bases fitting TRBD1. The length of the CDR3 is 13 residues. CDR1 LGHDT and CDR2 YNNKEL come from the germline V gene (reference sequence). Losses at the gene ends were 4 bases for V and 8 bases for J; bases not matched to a gene: 6. CDR3 coding DNA: TGTGCCAGCAGCCCCGGGACAGGAGAAGGCTACACCTTC. Its protein product is CASSPGTGEGYTF.

This clonotype has more than one count but fewer than ten. The chain carries TRBV29-1 and TRBJ2-6; D unclear. V lost 5 bases to trimming and J lost 0 bases, with 5 bases between them. CDR3 length equals 13 residues. Germline loops: CDR1 SQVTM, CDR2 ANQGSEA. CDR3 coding DNA: TGCAGCGTTCGAACCTCTGGGGCCAACGTCCTGACTTTC. This sequence encodes CSVRTSGANVLTF.

CDR3 residues: CASPGTGVRGPGNTIYF. DNA for the CDR3: TGTGCTAGTCCCGGGACAGGGGTAAGAGGGCCTGGAAACACCATATATTTT. V gene TRBV12-5 combines with J gene TRBJ1-3; 10 bases line up with TRBD1. The CDR3 totals 17 residues. Per germline, CDR1 LGHNT and CDR2 FRNRAP. Losses at the gene ends were 8 bases for V and 2 bases for J; bases not matched to a gene: 12. The whole variable domain, filled in from reference TRBV12-5 and TRBJ1-3, reads DARVTQTPRHKVTEMGQEVTMRCQPILGHNTVFWYRQTMMQGLELLAYFRNRAPLDDSGMPKDRFSAEMPDATLATLKIQPSEPRDSAVYFCASPGTGVRGPGNTIYFGEGSWLTVV.

In its sample, this clonotype ranks as medium-sized. V gene TRBV6-2 or TRBV6-3 combines with J gene TRBJ2-1; no clear D. Germline CDR1 and CDR2: MNHEY and SVGEGT. The CDR3 is 15 residues long. V was clipped by 8 bases and J by 4 bases, with 18 bases between them. In nucleotides, the CDR3 is TGTGCCAGCTCGGCGGCAAGGCAGGATTACAATGAGCAGTTCTTC. It yields the protein CASSAARQDYNEQFF.